This note documents a single TCR beta chain sequence. What it binds is unknown. This entry belongs to a study of cytomegalovirus exposure and HLA in healthy donors. PCR used 60 Vbeta primers and 13 Jbeta primers. Sequenced by immunoSEQ multiplex PCR; TCRdb stores in-frame clones only, minus some. The sample has more than 95,000 clones; approximately 66% are singletons. The CDR3 runs to 13 residues. V was trimmed by 7 bases and J by 7 bases, leaving 16 bases between them. Germline CDR1 is SNHLY and CDR2 is FYNNEI. Study-level points and caveats: A cluster of highly shared sequence variants was likely a sequencing artifact.

The TCR was taken from a woman between 45 and 65 years old in good health and CMV-seronegative. V usage is TRBV2 and J usage is TRBJ2-5; no definite D call. The sample comprised PBMCs. In DNA form, the CDR3 reads TGTGCCAGCACAGGAACGATAAGTATGACCCAGTACTTC. This encodes CASTGTISMTQYF.